Shown below are 30 T cell receptor beta chains from a single sample sequenced in a study of cytomegalovirus exposure and HLA in healthy donors. The PCR made use of 60 Vbeta and 13 Jbeta primers. Assay: immunoSEQ multiplex PCR; the TCRdb copy retains only in-frame clones and omits some. This repertoire shows 250,000 to 350,000 clones, around 80% found once; its top ten account for around 0.33%. The source material was PBMCs. The receptors come from a girl aged 2-10 years in good health and CMV-seronegative.

This chain joins TRBV6-6 and TRBJ2-5; the match to TRBD2 covers 8 bases. V lost 2 bases and J lost 5; bases outside the gene matches: 1. The CDR3 extends over 13 amino acids. Germline V gene lookup returns CDR1 MNHNY and CDR2 SVGAGI (reference sequence). The CDR3 region has the DNA TGTGCCAGCAGTTACGCGGGAGGCGAGACCCAGTACTTC. Encoded protein: CASSYAGGETQYF.

The chain is built from TRBV7-7 and TRBJ1-1; D is perhaps TRBD1 (5 bases). CDR1 and CDR2 from the germline V gene are SSHAT and FNYEAQ (reference sequence). V shed 7 bases and J shed 11 bases, with 29 bases lying between them. The CDR3 runs to 16 residues. The CDR3 coding sequence is TGTGCCAGCACCCAAATTCTCGGGGGGAGGGTGCTGAACGCTTTCTTT. Its protein product is CASTQILGGRVLNAFF.

This rearrangement joins TRBV21-1 to TRBJ1-2. TRBV21-1 is a documented pseudogene. This CDR3 has 15 amino acids. The CDR3 sequence: CASSKGWGRGYGYTF. The CDR3 coding sequence is TGTGCCAGCAGCAAAGGGTGGGGGAGGGGCTATGGCTACACCTTC.

V usage is TRBV4-1 and J usage is TRBJ2-2; the D gene is possibly TRBD1 (6 bases). Germline V CDR1 and CDR2: MGHRA, YSYEKL. CDR3 size: 15 residues. Trimming pared 4 bases from V and 0 bases from J, leaving 9 bases between. The CDR3 nucleotides read TGCGCCAGCAGCCGGACAGAGACGAACACCGGGGAGCTGTTTTTT. Protein sequence: CASSRTETNTGELFF.

V is TRBV6-1 and J is TRBJ1-1; no reliable D call. V lost 6 bases to trimming and J lost 1 base, with 9 bases between them. The CDR3 runs 13 residues. Germline V gives CDR1 MNHNS, CDR2 SASEGT. CDR3 sequence reads: CASSIRQNTEAFF. CDR3 nucleotides: TGTGCCAGCAGCATAAGACAGAACACTGAAGCTTTCTTT.

V usage is TRBV12-5 and J usage is TRBJ2-5; a weak D match, TRBD2 (7 bases). This CDR3 is 14 amino acids long. The germline gives CDR1 LGHNT, CDR2 FRNRAP. The V end was cut by 2 bases, the J end by 5 bases, with 12 bases between. The CDR3 spells CASGLTGGAETQYF. Here the CDR3 DNA reads TGTGCTAGTGGTTTGACGGGGGGCGCTGAGACCCAGTACTTC.

This rearrangement joins TRBV25-1 to TRBJ2-1, with D tentatively TRBD1 (5 bases). The V gene's germline CDR1 is MGHDK and CDR2 SYGVNS. The V end lost 0 bases, the J end lost 1 base, and 10 bases lay between the germline ends. The CDR3 extends over 16 amino acids. CDR3 bases: TGTGCCAGCAGTGAATATATTGGGGCTTCCTACAATGAGCAGTTCTTC. It codes for CASSEYIGASYNEQFF.

This clone was counted a single time. This chain links TRBV5-1 with TRBJ2-1; 15 positions agree with TRBD2. From germline, CDR1 is SGHRS and CDR2 YFSETQ. The ends lost 4 bases at V and 4 bases at J; junction bases unmatched: 6. This CDR3 contains 17 residues. CDR3 nucleotide sequence: TGCGCCAGCAGCCTAGGGACTAGCGGGGGGCAATACAATGAGCAGTTCTTC. Protein sequence: CASSLGTSGGQYNEQFF.

The gene calls are TRBV28 and TRBJ2-7, with 12 bases matching TRBD2. The CDR3 totals 14 residues. J was trimmed by 6 bases and V by 8 bases; bases with no gene match: 8. Per the germline V gene, CDR1 is MDHEN and CDR2 is SYDVKM. CDR3 DNA sequence: TGTGCCAGCGGCCTAGCGGGAGGGCCGGGCGAGCAGTACTTC. It translates to CASGLAGGPGEQYF. The full variable domain, with the rest looked up from reference TRBV28 and TRBJ2-7, is DVKVTQSSRYLVKRTGEKVFLECVQDMDHENMFWYRQDPGLGLRLIYFSYDVKMKEKGDIPEGYSVSREKKERFSLILESASTNQTSMYLCASGLAGGPGEQYFGPGTRLTVT.

V is TRBV11-3 and J is TRBJ1-1, with 7 bases aligning to TRBD1. Germline lookup yields CDR1 SGHNT and CDR2 YENEEA. CDR3 length: 13 amino acids. The trim removed 1 base at V and 8 bases at J, leaving 4 bases unmatched. The CDR3 here is CASSLVWDSEAFF. CDR3 DNA: TGTGCCAGCAGCTTAGTTTGGGACAGCGAAGCTTTCTTT.

The rearrangement links TRBV27 to TRBJ1-4; perhaps TRBD1 as D (6 bases). CDR3 length equals 15 residues. The V gene lost 0 bases and the J gene lost 6 bases, with 11 bases spanning the gap. Looked up from germline, CDR1 is MNHEY and CDR2 is SMNVEV (reference sequence). CDR3 sequence (DNA): TGTGCCAGCAGTTTATCCGGGGACAACTATGAAAAACTGTTTTTT. Protein: CASSLSGDNYEKLFF.

This clone was detected only once. The chain combines TRBV5-1 with TRBJ1-2; D unclear. The CDR3 is 14 amino acids. The ends were cut back, 0 bases at V and 4 bases at J, with 10 bases in the middle. CDR1 and CDR2 from the germline V gene are SGHRS and YFSETQ. CDR3 residues: CASSLEGGPYGYTF. In DNA, the CDR3 is TGCGCCAGCAGCTTGGAGGGCGGGCCCTATGGCTACACCTTC.

The chain couples TRBV6-1 to TRBJ1-2, with D maybe TRBD1 (6 bases). The CDR3 loop spans 19 amino acids. Germline V gene data show CDR1 as MNHNS and CDR2 as SASEGT. The germline V and J ends were trimmed by 0 bases and 4 bases, with 24 bases remaining between them. CDR3 sequence (DNA): TGTGCCAGCAGTGAAGCCCAGCCGTTCAGGGGCGTCTGGCGCTATGGCTACACCTTC. It yields the protein CASSEAQPFRGVWRYGYTF.

The gene calls are TRBV5-1 and TRBJ1-2, with 9 bases that match TRBD1. From germline, CDR1 is SGHRS and CDR2 YFSETQ. The CDR3 runs 14 residues. V lost 0 bases and J lost 7; bases outside the gene matches: 4. CDR3 in DNA: TGCGCCAGCAGCTTGGGGGACAGGGCGGGTGGCTACACCTTC. Amino acid sequence: CASSLGDRAGGYTF.

The chain is built from TRBV28 and TRBJ1-5; D remains ambiguous. V was pared by 3 bases and J by 4 bases, with 4 bases between. CDR3 length: 12 amino acids. Per the germline V gene, CDR1 is MDHEN and CDR2 is SYDVKM. The CDR3 DNA is TGTGCCAGCAGTTTCAAAAATCAGCCCCAGCATTTT. This encodes CASSFKNQPQHF.

This clone has ten or more counts. The rearrangement uses TRBV6-1 and TRBJ1-1, with D hard to call. Germline V CDR1 and CDR2: MNHNS, SASEGT. The germline V and J ends were trimmed by 8 bases and 1 base, with 14 bases remaining between them. The CDR3 covers 14 residues. CDR3 loop: CASHPLLGNTEAFF. DNA for the CDR3: TGTGCCAGCCACCCATTACTTGGGAACACTGAAGCTTTCTTT.

The chain combines TRBV5-1 with TRBJ2-7, with 8 positions matching TRBD1. J was trimmed by 1 base and V by 5 bases; bases with no gene match: 5. This CDR3 is 14 amino acids long. Germline V gene data show CDR1 as SGHRS and CDR2 as YFSETQ. The CDR3 region is CASRIGTGSYEQYF. For the CDR3, the DNA is TGCGCCAGCAGAATTGGGACAGGATCCTACGAGCAGTACTTC.

The rearrangement links TRBV5-4 to TRBJ2-3; possibly TRBD1 for D (5 bases). V was clipped by 0 bases and J by 1 base, with 9 bases between them. The CDR3 covers 15 residues. Germline loops: CDR1 SGHNT, CDR2 YYREEE (reference sequence). The CDR3 sequence is CASSLESQGTDTQYF. In DNA, the CDR3 is TGTGCCAGCAGCTTGGAGTCACAGGGCACAGATACGCAGTATTTT. The full variable domain, in which reference TRBV5-4 and TRBJ2-3 provide the parts outside the CDR3, is ETGVTQSPTHLIKTRGQQVTLRCSSQSGHNTVSWYQQALGQGPQFIFQYYREEENGRGNFPPRFSGLQFPNYSSELNVNALELDDSALYLCASSLESQGTDTQYFGPGTRLTVL.

The chain has TRBV7-9 and TRBJ2-3, with TRBD2 identical over 13 bases. CDR1 and CDR2 (germline): SEHNR, FQNEAQ (reference sequence). J was trimmed by 10 bases and V by 1 base; bases with no gene match: 5. This CDR3 region has 15 residues. The CDR3 DNA follows: TGTGCCAGCAGCTTAGTAGGACTAGCGGGAGCTCCGCAGTATTTT. Translated: CASSLVGLAGAPQYF. Based on the CDR3 plus reference TRBV7-9 and TRBJ2-3, the full variable domain is DTGVSQNPRHKITKRGQNVTFRCDPISEHNRLYWYRQTLGQGPEFLTYFQNEAQLEKSRLLSDRFSAERPKGSFSTLEIQRTEQGDSAMYLCASSLVGLAGAPQYFGPGTRLTVL.

The chain combines TRBV19 with TRBJ1-5, with D possibly matching TRBD1 (5 bases). Per the germline V gene, CDR1 is LNHDA and CDR2 is SQIVND (reference sequence). V lost 1 base, J lost 6 bases, and 13 bases lay in between. The CDR3 totals 15 residues. Here the CDR3 reads CASSIAAGFFQPQHF. CDR3 in DNA: TGTGCCAGTAGTATAGCGGCAGGGTTTTTTCAGCCCCAGCATTTT. Together with reference TRBV19 and TRBJ1-5, the CDR3 gives the full variable domain: DGGITQSPKYLFRKEGQNVTLSCEQNLNHDAMYWYRQDPGQGLRLIYYSQIVNDFQKGDIAEGYSVSREKKESFPLTVTSAQKNPTAFYLCASSIAAGFFQPQHFGDGTRLSIL.

The chain combines TRBV13 with TRBJ2-2, with D perhaps TRBD1 (6 bases). CDR3 length equals 15 residues. The V gene lost 0 bases and the J gene lost 4 bases, with 9 bases spanning the gap. Germline V CDR1 and CDR2: PRHDT, FYEKMQ (reference sequence). DNA of the CDR3: TGTGCCAGCAGCTTAGGACAGGGAGTCACCGGGGAGCTGTTTTTT. This translates into CASSLGQGVTGELFF.

The rearrangement joins TRBV9 to TRBJ2-2, with 8 bases matching TRBD1. This CDR3 is built from 15 residues. J was trimmed by 2 bases and V by 3 bases; bases with no gene match: 3. Germline-derived CDR1 and CDR2 are SGDLS and YYNGEE. The CDR3 DNA reads TGTGCCAGCAGCGCGGGACAGGCTAACACCGGGGAGCTGTTTTTT. Translation gives CASSAGQANTGELFF.

This chain links TRBV10-2 with TRBJ1-4; TRBD1 agrees at 8 bases. J lost 7 bases, V lost 7 bases, and 5 bases had no gene match. This CDR3 comprises 13 residues. Germline assignment: CDR1 WSHSY and CDR2 SAAADI. CDR3 in DNA: TGCGCCAGCACCGGACAGGGCAGTGAAAAACTGTTTTTT. Translating gives CASTGQGSEKLFF.

The V gene is TRBV2, the J gene TRBJ2-7; TRBD1 agrees at 7 bases. The CDR3 length is 13 residues. Losses at the gene ends were 7 bases for V and 3 bases for J; bases not matched to a gene: 6. From germline, CDR1 is SNHLY and CDR2 FYNNEI. The CDR3 reads CASTRQGNYEQYF. The CDR3 nucleotides are TGTGCCAGCACGAGACAGGGTAACTACGAGCAGTACTTC.

The J gene is TRBJ1-2, the V gene TRBV9; no clear D. The V end lost 4 bases, the J end lost 2 bases, and 15 bases lay between the germline ends. Germline assignment: CDR1 SGDLS and CDR2 YYNGEE. The CDR3 sequence is 15 residues long. The CDR3 here is CASSLSGPLNYGYTF. For the CDR3, the DNA is TGTGCCAGCAGCTTATCGGGTCCCCTAAACTATGGCTACACCTTC.

This clone has more than one count but fewer than ten. The chain has TRBV7-8 and TRBJ2-5, with D unclear. Germline assignment: CDR1 SGHVS and CDR2 FQNEAQ. V lost 5 bases and J 1 base, leaving 11 bases between the germline ends. This CDR3 contains 14 residues. CDR3 region: CASSIKSRQETQYF. DNA of the CDR3: TGTGCCAGCAGCATAAAGTCGCGCCAAGAGACCCAGTACTTC.

This chain uses TRBV28 with TRBJ2-7; perhaps TRBD1 as D (5 bases). The V end lost 6 bases, the J end lost 5 bases, and 14 bases lay between the germline ends. This CDR3 contains 13 residues. CDR1 and CDR2 (germline): MDHEN, SYDVKM. Here the CDR3 reads CASRRTGIHEQYF. In DNA, the CDR3 is TGTGCCAGCAGGCGCACAGGAATCCACGAGCAGTACTTC.

The V and J genes are TRBV9 and TRBJ2-1; D might be TRBD2 (6 bases). Germline V gene data show CDR1 as SGDLS and CDR2 as YYNGEE. V was pared by 0 bases and J by 1 base, with 11 bases between. This CDR3 has 16 amino acids. The CDR3 is CASSVEGAGSYNEQFF. The CDR3 DNA reads as TGTGCCAGCAGCGTAGAGGGAGCGGGTTCCTACAATGAGCAGTTCTTC. The full variable domain, rest sourced from reference TRBV9 and TRBJ2-1, is DSGVTQTPKHLITATGQRVTLRCSPRSGDLSVYWYQQSLDQGLQFLIQYYNGEERAKGNILERFSAQQFPDLHSELNLSSLELGDSALYFCASSVEGAGSYNEQFFGPGTRLTVL.

The chain joins TRBV9 to TRBJ2-1, with TRBD1 identical over 7 bases. Germline loops: CDR1 SGDLS, CDR2 YYNGEE. V lost 2 bases to trimming and J lost 5 bases; unmatched junction nucleotides: 7. The CDR3 runs 15 residues. Written as DNA, the CDR3 is TGTGCCAGCAGCGTCGCCGGGACAGAGCACAATGAGCAGTTCTTC. Protein: CASSVAGTEHNEQFF.

The chain has TRBV7-7 and TRBJ2-1, with D possibly being TRBD1 (6 bases). V shed 3 bases and J shed 9 bases, with 27 bases lying between them. CDR1 SSHAT and CDR2 FNYEAQ come from the germline V gene (reference sequence). The CDR3 totals 18 residues. CDR3 residues: CASSLTPMGQGNNSEQFF. The CDR3 coding sequence is TGTGCCAGCAGCTTGACCCCTATGGGGCAGGGGAATAATAGTGAGCAGTTCTTC.